What follows describes a single TCR beta chain. The antigen remains unidentified. These data are taken from a study of T cell responses to AZD1222 COVID-19 vaccine. Study-level points and caveats: There were mostly white British donors and more females than males, and clonal diversity was possibly underestimated. The span of vaccine-associated CD4 TCRs extended across spike, with dominance at 160-218 and 743-854. With two AZD1222 doses given, Spike-specific TCR breadth and depth both rose. The study identified only six AZD1222 recipients as seropositive at baseline.

TCRdb's copy holds only in-frame clones and misses some; the assay was immunoSEQ multiplex PCR. Of roughly 150,000 clones listed, about nine tenths are singletons. This sequence was found in an adult who had recovered from COVID-19. Material: peripheral blood, obtained after recovery from COVID-19.

The CDR3 DNA reads as TGTGCCATCAGTGAGTCAGGGCACTCTAGGCCCTACGAGCAGTACTTC. It specifies CAISESGHSRPYEQYF. This chain links TRBV10-3 with TRBJ2-7; D remains unclear. V dropped 0 bases and J dropped 2 bases, with 14 bases sitting between them. This CDR3 is 16 amino acids long. Germline V gene data show CDR1 as ENHRY and CDR2 as SYGVKD.